This T cell receptor (beta chain) was captured in a study of blood T cell repertoires in COVID-19. Across the whole study: Sites across the United States, Italy and Spain contributed samples from acute and convalescent COVID-19. PBMCs, B-cell-depleted T cells, or T cells provided the cDNA or gDNA that made up the material.

This CDR3 is 14 amino acids long. Trimming removed 6 bases from V and 4 bases from J, with 14 bases in between. CDR1 is SNHLY and CDR2 is FYNNEI in the germline V gene. Authors' data handling: Reference gene primer amplification in the assay estimated nucleated cell counts. Here immunoSEQ multiplex PCR was the method, and the copy in TCRdb shows in-frame clones only, minus some. The D gene and trimming were derived from the DNA, and the V and J assignments and clone size from that table. The sample shows about 80,000 clones, under 80% of them seen only once. The receptor's source is a human donor in a cohort sampled during active COVID-19. Source material: peripheral blood. V gene TRBV2 combines with J gene TRBJ2-3; D gene unclear. The CDR3 DNA is TGTGCCAGCAGGATCGTAGCCCAGTCAGATACGCAGTATTTT. This codes for CASRIVAQSDTQYF.